Listed below are T cell receptor beta chains from one sample, sequenced in a study of Graves' ophthalmopathy and Graves' hyperthyroidism. In TCRdb, the multiplex PCR reads were re-called with MiXCR into one record per CDR3 protein. The data contain more than 550,000 distinct CDR3 sequences, roughly 39% of them singletons. The sequenced material came from peripheral blood. All receptors derive from an adult man with Graves' ophthalmopathy. CDR3s include the opening cysteine and the closing phenylalanine or tryptophan. D genes are given only for firm matches. Clone size, where shown, is once, few, many, or a class for clones that have expanded.

many	TRBV15	TRBD1	13	TRBJ1-4	CATRDREWEKLFF	TGTGCCACCAGGGACAGGGAGTGGGAAAAACTGTTTTTT
NA	TRBV11-2	TRBD1	14	TRBJ2-7	CASSVGTGIDVQYF	TGTGCCAGCAGCGTCGGGACAGGGATTGATGTGCAGTACTTC
NA	TRBV20-1	NA	14	TRBJ2-7	CSAKIGGVSYEQYF	TGCAGTGCTAAGATTGGTGGGGTCTCCTACGAGCAGTACTTC
NA	TRBV7-2	TRBD1	17	TRBJ1-2	CAIRPGTGDRINYGYTF	TGTGCCATCAGACCCGGGACAGGGGATCGGATTAACTATGGCTACACCTTC
NA	TRBV7-2	NA	19	TRBJ2-2	CASSQAWTGGGRNTGELFF	TGCGCCAGCAGCCAAGCGTGGACGGGGGGCGGAAGAAACACCGGGGAGCTGTTTTTT
many	TRBV7-8	NA	12	TRBJ1-5	CASSLGEEPQHF	TGTGCCAGCAGCTTAGGCGAGGAGCCCCAGCATTTT
many	TRBV9	NA	14	TRBJ1-3	CASSPQVPGNTIYF	TGTGCCAGCAGCCCCCAGGTCCCTGGAAACACCATATATTTT
NA	TRBV29-1	NA	11	TRBJ2-2	CSVGSGGELFF	TGCAGCGTTGGGTCTGGCGGGGAGCTGTTTTTT
few	TRBV20-1	NA	15	TRBJ1-5	CSARPTAGGGQPQHF	TGCAGTGCTAGACCCACCGCCGGGGGTGGTCAGCCCCAGCATTTT
many	TRBV7-3	NA	15	TRBJ2-2	CASSLHTGTTGELFF	TGTGCCAGCAGCCTCCATACAGGGACCACCGGGGAGCTGTTTTTT
many	TRBV7-9	NA	13	TRBJ1-1	CASSLDSSTEAFF	TGTGCCAGCAGCCTGGACAGTAGCACTGAAGCTTTCTTT
NA	TRBV29-1	TRBD2	13	TRBJ2-7	CSPTLAGGYEQYF	TGCAGTCCCACGTTGGCGGGGGGCTACGAGCAGTACTTC
many	TRBV7-8	NA	15	TRBJ1-5	CASSSKWTADQPQHF	TGTGCCAGCAGCTCCAAGTGGACAGCTGATCAGCCCCAGCATTTT
NA	TRBV10-3	TRBD1	17	TRBJ2-5	CASSYPGQGSWEETQYF	TGTGCCAGCAGTTACCCGGGACAGGGGTCGTGGGAAGAGACCCAGTACTTC
NA	TRBV9	NA	13	TRBJ2-2	CASSPSGTGELFF	TGTGCCAGCTCACCATCGGGAACCGGGGAGCTGTTTTTT
many	TRBV19	NA	13	TRBJ1-4	CASRNSLDEKLFF	TGTGCCAGTAGGAACAGCTTAGATGAAAAACTGTTTTTT
many	TRBV4-3	NA	15	TRBJ2-7	CASSQAAQGHYEQYF	TGCGCCAGCAGCCAAGCGGCACAAGGCCACTACGAGCAGTACTTC
once	TRBV25-1	NA	13	TRBJ2-7	CASSLSVTYEQYF	TGTGCCAGCAGCTTATCAGTTACCTACGAGCAGTACTTC
NA	TRBV5-1	TRBD1	15	TRBJ1-3	CASSQKTGFGNTIYF	TGCGCCAGCAGCCAAAAGACAGGGTTTGGAAACACCATATATTTT
few	TRBV9	TRBD2	18	TRBJ2-7	CASSVARDDAGVGSEQYF	TGTGCCAGCAGCGTAGCTAGGGATGATGCGGGGGTTGGCTCCGAGCAGTACTTC
many	TRBV29-1	NA	12	TRBJ1-5	CSVGSGNQPQHF	TGCAGCGTTGGGTCAGGGAATCAGCCCCAGCATTTT
NA	TRBV12-3/TRBV12-4	NA	13	TRBJ1-4	CASSLRAGEKLFF	TGTGCCAGCAGTTTAAGGGCAGGGGAAAAACTGTTTTTT
NA	TRBV25-1	TRBD2	17	TRBJ2-3	CASSDERGGGETDTQYF	TGTGCCAGCAGCGACGAACGGGGGGGGGGAGAAACAGATACGCAGTATTTT
many	TRBV2	NA	13	TRBJ2-7	CAIIGRTTHEQYF	TGTGCCATCATAGGACGTACCACGCACGAGCAGTACTTC
few	TRBV9	TRBD2	17	TRBJ2-2	CASSQHHGGGVVGELFF	TGTGCCAGCAGCCAACATCATGGCGGGGGGGTGGTCGGGGAGCTGTTTTTT
NA	TRBV25-1	TRBD1	14	TRBJ2-2	CASTRTGPAGELFF	TGTGCCAGCACTAGGACAGGGCCCGCCGGGGAGCTGTTTTTT
many	TRBV7-8	NA	15	TRBJ1-5	CASSEARVGNQPQHF	TGTGCCAGCAGCGAGGCGAGGGTGGGCAATCAGCCCCAGCATTTT
many	TRBV7-8	NA	16	TRBJ1-3	CASSLWGLVSGNTIYF	TGTGCCAGCAGCTTATGGGGGCTAGTCTCTGGAAACACCATATATTTT
NA	TRBV25-1	NA	13	TRBJ2-3	CASSQDGTDTQYF	TGTGCCAGCAGTCAGGACGGCACAGATACGCAGTATTTT
many	TRBV20-1	NA	12	TRBJ1-4	CSASSRNEKLFF	TGCAGTGCTAGCTCCAGGAATGAAAAACTGTTTTTT
many	TRBV2	NA	11	TRBJ1-5	CASSEGGTQHF	TGTGCCAGCAGTGAAGGTGGGACCCAGCATTTT
few	TRBV2	NA	14	TRBJ1-1	CASRPGVTGTEAFF	TGTGCCAGCAGACCAGGGGTTACGGGCACTGAAGCTTTCTTT
NA	TRBV6-5	TRBD1	14	TRBJ1-5	CASSRDRAQQPQHF	TGTGCCAGCAGCCGGGACAGGGCCCAGCAGCCCCAGCATTTT
NA	TRBV9	TRBD2	18	TRBJ2-5	CASSTSGSASGGQETQYF	TGTGCCAGCAGCACTAGCGGGAGTGCTAGCGGGGGGCAAGAGACCCAGTACTTC
few	TRBV7-9	TRBD1	17	TRBJ2-7	CASSLFGSGTGFYEQYF	TGTGCCAGCAGTCTTTTTGGGTCCGGGACAGGGTTTTACGAGCAGTACTTC
many	TRBV10-3	TRBD1	13	TRBJ1-1	CAISEGPDRGAFF	TGTGCCATCAGTGAGGGCCCAGACAGGGGAGCTTTCTTT
many	TRBV24-1	TRBD1	19	TRBJ1-2	CATSDYAFYWTGCDYGYTF	TGTGCCACCAGTGATTATGCCTTCTATTGGACAGGGTGCGACTATGGCTACACCTTC
NA	TRBV19	NA	16	TRBJ2-7	CASSLGVGRSVYEQYF	TGTGCCAGTAGTCTCGGAGTGGGAAGAAGCGTATACGAGCAGTACTTC
NA	TRBV5-1	NA	14	TRBJ2-7	CASSPGPPLYEQYF	TGCGCCAGCAGCCCGGGGCCCCCCCTCTACGAGCAGTACTTC
many	TRBV25-1	NA	13	TRBJ2-2	CASSEQGTGELFF	TGTGCCAGCAGTGAACAGGGCACCGGGGAGCTGTTTTTT
many	TRBV24-1	TRBD2	14	TRBJ2-5	CATASRERQETQYF	TGTGCCACCGCTTCGCGGGAGCGACAAGAGACCCAGTACTTC
NA	TRBV5-1	NA	14	TRBJ2-2	CASSETGSTGELFF	TGCGCCAGCAGCGAGACGGGTTCTACCGGGGAGCTGTTTTTT
many	TRBV2	NA	15	TRBJ1-2	CASSEVGGAIYGYTF	TGTGCCAGCAGTGAAGTCGGCGGGGCAATCTATGGCTACACCTTC
NA	TRBV7-7	NA	12	TRBJ2-5	CASLGRGETQYF	TGTGCTAGCTTAGGCCGGGGAGAGACCCAGTACTTC
few	TRBV19	TRBD2	15	TRBJ2-7	CASTPTSGDLYEQYF	TGTGCCAGTACTCCGACTAGCGGGGACCTCTACGAGCAGTACTTC